The sequence of this T cell receptor (beta chain) was determined in a study of cytomegalovirus exposure and HLA in healthy donors. Findings and caveats of the study: When a later analysis compared HLA-associated TCR beta chains with equally common others, the HLA-associated chains turned out to be more clonally expanded and to have lower generation probabilities. A later analysis associated 15,000 or so TCR beta sequences with HLA alleles at a 0.05 false discovery rate. In an earlier analysis, about 87% or about 30%: the productive usage of most TCR beta V segments. The authors listed roughly 150 TCR beta chains as cytomegalovirus-associated.

The PCR used 60 Vbeta and 13 Jbeta primers. Repertoires were generated with immunoSEQ multiplex PCR, while TCRdb's copy carries only in-frame clones and drops some. This sample has some 100,000 clones, with about 77% found just once. Comments on this clone: Its antigen is currently unknown.

The trim removed 2 bases at V and 4 bases at J, leaving 10 bases unmatched. Germline V CDR1 and CDR2: GTSNPN, SVGIG (reference sequence). This CDR3 contains 15 residues. The specimen was PBMCs. The chain combines TRBV30 with TRBJ1-1, with TRBD1 matching 7 bases. The source is a woman aged 45-60 years in good health and CMV-seropositive. This CDR3 reads CAWSPPTGFGTEAFF. Here the CDR3 DNA reads TGTGCCTGGAGTCCTCCGACAGGGTTTGGCACTGAAGCTTTCTTT. The full variable domain, with the rest looked up from reference TRBV30 and TRBJ1-1, is SQTIHQWPATLVQPVGSPLSLECTVEGTSNPNLYWYRQAAGRGLQLLFYSVGIGQISSEVPQNLSASRPQDRQFILSSKKLLLSDSGFYLCAWSPPTGFGTEAFFGQGTRLTVV.